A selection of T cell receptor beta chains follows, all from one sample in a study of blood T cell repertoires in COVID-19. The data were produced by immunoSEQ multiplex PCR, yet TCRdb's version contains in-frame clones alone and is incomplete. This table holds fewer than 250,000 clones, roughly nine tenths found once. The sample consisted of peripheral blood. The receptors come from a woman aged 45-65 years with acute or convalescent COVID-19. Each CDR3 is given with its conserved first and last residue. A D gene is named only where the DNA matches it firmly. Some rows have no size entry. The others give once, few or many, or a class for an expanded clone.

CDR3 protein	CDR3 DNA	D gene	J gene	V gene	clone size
CASSNQRARETQYF	TGTGCCAGCAGCAACCAGAGGGCGAGAGAGACCCAGTACTTC	NA	TRBJ2-5	TRBV21-1	NA
CASREGSYNSPLHF	TGCGCCAGCAGGGAGGGCTCCTATAATTCACCCCTCCACTTT	NA	TRBJ1-6	TRBV5-1	NA
CASSGTGTNEAFF	TGTGCCAGCAGCGGTACAGGGACCAATGAAGCTTTCTTT	NA	TRBJ1-1	TRBV7-6	NA
CASSLTGGVPGTQYF	TGTGCCAGCAGCTTAACAGGGGGAGTTCCGGGGACCCAGTACTTC	TRBD1	TRBJ2-5	TRBV7-2	NA
CASSGAGASDTQYF	TGTGCCAGTAGCGGGGCGGGGGCTTCAGATACGCAGTATTTT	NA	TRBJ2-3	TRBV19	NA
CASSQEFRTGGSYGYTF	TGTGCCAGCAGCCAAGAATTCAGAACAGGGGGGTCCTATGGCTACACCTTC	TRBD1	TRBJ1-2	TRBV4-2	NA
CSATAAANEKLFF	TGCAGCGCGACCGCTGCGGCTAATGAAAAACTGTTTTTT	NA	TRBJ1-4	TRBV29-1	NA
CASSSDGTSGGAGTDTQYF	TGTGCCAGCAGCTCAGACGGGACTAGCGGGGGGGCCGGGACAGATACGCAGTATTTT	TRBD2	TRBJ2-3	TRBV6-6	NA
CASSSPLGYRGGGNEQFF	TGTGCCAGCAGCTCCCCCTTGGGGTATCGCGGGGGTGGGAATGAGCAGTTCTTC	TRBD2	TRBJ2-1	TRBV11-3	NA
CAWSVFGTAYTEAFF	TGTGCCTGGAGTGTATTCGGGACAGCGTACACTGAAGCTTTCTTT	TRBD1	TRBJ1-1	TRBV30	NA
CASSPTGILYQETQYF	TGTGCCAGCTCACCTACAGGGATCCTGTACCAAGAGACCCAGTACTTC	NA	TRBJ2-5	TRBV18	NA
CASILTGSLGGELFF	TGCGCCAGCATCCTGACAGGGTCGTTAGGCGGGGAGCTGTTTTTT	TRBD1	TRBJ2-2	TRBV10-2	few
CASSSTSGGPEYF	TGTGCCAGCAGCTCCACTAGCGGGGGGCCTGAGTACTTC	TRBD2	TRBJ2-5	TRBV5-4	NA
CASSFTGTLNTGELFF	TGTGCCAGCAGCTTCACCGGGACTTTGAACACCGGGGAGCTGTTTTTT	NA	TRBJ2-2	TRBV7-2	NA
CASSTGQGARVDTF	TGCGCCAGCAGCACCGGACAGGGGGCGAGGGTAGACACCTTC	TRBD1	TRBJ1-2	TRBV5-1	NA
CSVKGGDLLSYEQYF	TGCAGCGTTAAGGGAGGGGACCTTCTCTCCTACGAGCAGTACTTC	TRBD2	TRBJ2-7	TRBV29-1	NA
CASSFVGQSYGYTF	TGTGCCAGCAGTTTCGTGGGACAGTCATATGGCTACACCTTC	TRBD1	TRBJ1-2	TRBV28	NA
CASRGLAGGPRETQYF	TGTGCCAGCAGAGGACTAGCGGGAGGGCCTCGAGAGACCCAGTACTTC	TRBD2	TRBJ2-5	TRBV19	NA
CASSLVSGYNEQFF	TGTGCCAGCAGCTTAGTCTCGGGCTACAATGAGCAGTTCTTC	NA	TRBJ2-1	TRBV7-9	NA
CASSPRTESTDTQYF	TGTGCCAGCTCACCCCGGACAGAGTCCACAGATACGCAGTATTTT	NA	TRBJ2-3	TRBV18	NA
CASGLVPGNEQFF	TGTGCTAGTGGTTTGGTACCGGGCAATGAGCAGTTCTTC	NA	TRBJ2-1	TRBV12-5	NA
CARTRARGYTF	TGCGCCAGAACCCGTGCGCGTGGCTACACCTTC	NA	TRBJ1-2	TRBV4-3	NA
CSVGQGNEQFF	TGCAGCGTTGGGCAGGGCAATGAGCAGTTCTTC	NA	TRBJ2-1	TRBV29-1	NA
CASSDPSGGVTGELFF	TGTGCCAGCAGTGATCCCAGCGGGGGGGTCACCGGGGAGCTGTTTTTT	TRBD2	TRBJ2-2	TRBV6-1	NA
CASSFLLQGAETEAFF	TGCGCCAGCAGCTTCCTATTACAGGGGGCGGAGACTGAAGCTTTCTTT	TRBD1	TRBJ1-1	TRBV5-1	NA
CASSPYDRQETQYF	TGTGCCAGCAGTCCTTATGACAGGCAAGAGACCCAGTACTTC	NA	TRBJ2-5	TRBV6-5	NA
CASSLYNTNYGYTF	TGTGCCAGCAGCTTGTACAACACTAACTATGGCTACACCTTC	NA	TRBJ1-2	TRBV5-6	NA
CAWRKRTDTQYF	TGTGCCTGGAGAAAGCGCACAGATACGCAGTATTTT	NA	TRBJ2-3	TRBV30	NA
CASIPYRGRAEAFF	TGTGCCAGCATACCCTACAGGGGACGGGCTGAAGCTTTCTTT	TRBD1	TRBJ1-1	TRBV27	NA